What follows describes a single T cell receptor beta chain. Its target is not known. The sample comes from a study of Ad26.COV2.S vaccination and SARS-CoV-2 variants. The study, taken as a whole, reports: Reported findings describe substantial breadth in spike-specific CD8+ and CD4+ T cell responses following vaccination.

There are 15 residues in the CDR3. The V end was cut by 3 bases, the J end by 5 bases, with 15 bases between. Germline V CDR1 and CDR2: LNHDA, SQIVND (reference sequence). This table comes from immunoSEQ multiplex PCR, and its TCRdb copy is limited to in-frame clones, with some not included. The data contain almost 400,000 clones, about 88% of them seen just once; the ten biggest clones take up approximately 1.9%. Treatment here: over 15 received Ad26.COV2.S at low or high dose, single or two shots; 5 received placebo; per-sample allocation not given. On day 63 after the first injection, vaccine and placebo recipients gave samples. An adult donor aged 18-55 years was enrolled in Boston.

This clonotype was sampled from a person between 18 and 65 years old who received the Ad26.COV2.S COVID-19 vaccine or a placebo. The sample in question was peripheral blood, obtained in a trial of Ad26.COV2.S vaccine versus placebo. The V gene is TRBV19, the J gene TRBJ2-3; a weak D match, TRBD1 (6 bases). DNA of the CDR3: TGTGCCAGTAGTATGAGAGCAGGGGCAGAAGATACGCAGTATTTT. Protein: CASSMRAGAEDTQYF.